The present TCR beta chain was sequenced within a study of shared clonotypes between healthy human individuals. Findings of the study overall: The diversity represented, both genetic and in exposure history, was limited by few donors.

The V gene lost 4 bases and the J gene lost 6 bases, with 14 bases spanning the gap. CDR3 length equals 13 residues. Germline values: CDR1 SQVTM, CDR2 ANQGSEA. Scientists sequenced DNA from unsorted PBMC on ten immunoSEQ deep assay plates. Generated by immunoSEQ multiplex PCR, the TCRdb table keeps only in-frame clones and is missing some. The sample includes fewer than 650,000 clones, approximately 80% of them seen just once. Notes on this clone: Its antigen remains unidentified.

The specimen was PBMCs. The clonotype was recovered from a woman aged 40-49 years in good health. Some clones in this sample may be carry-over from other donors' samples. The J gene is TRBJ2-3, the V gene TRBV29-1; maybe TRBD2 (5 bases). CDR3 protein: CSVVSGYTDTQYF. The CDR3 DNA reads as TGCAGCGTTGTGAGCGGATATACGGATACGCAGTATTTT.